This note documents a single TCR beta chain sequence. The target antigen is unknown. The data were taken from a study of B cell selection in AIRE deficiency. Study results and limitations: Shared Treg sequences were biased toward short CDR3s with few non-templated nucleotide insertions. Approximately 29% of healthy-shared Treg TCRbeta sequences appeared in patient Tconv cells. Of 3,000 to 4,500 shared Treg TCRbeta sequences, around 30% were healthy-only, approximately 9% patient-only.

Sorting defined conventional CD4 T cells as CD4+CD127+. The repertoire was sequenced with immunoSEQ multiplex PCR; TCRdb's copy has only in-frame clones and lacks some. Among about 23,000 clones listed, roughly 98% were seen once. V was cut by 5 bases and J by 9 bases, with 14 bases left in between. Germline assignment: CDR1 SGHTA and CDR2 FQGNSA. There are 12 residues in the CDR3. This chain links TRBV7-2 with TRBJ2-7; D uncertain. The sample consisted of conventional CD4+ T cells sorted from PBMCs. The receptor's source is a human donor with AIRE deficiency. As DNA, the CDR3 is TGTGCCAGCAGCCTGGACGGACCAGGGCAGTACTTC. This gives the protein CASSLDGPGQYF.